The present T cell receptor beta chain was sequenced within a study of T cells after posttransplantation cyclophosphamide. With regard to this clone: Its antigen is as yet unknown.

V trimming: 5 bases; J trimming: 5 bases; junction bases outside the gene matches: 5. The CDR3 consists of 15 residues. CDR1 is SSHAT and CDR2 is FNYEAQ in the germline V gene (reference sequence). Study-wide results and caveats: Later post-transplant blood repertoires were often dominated by donor CD8+ memory clones.

Libraries were prepared by immunoSEQ multiplex PCR; TCRdb keeps only in-frame clonotypes and omits some of them. The sample shows over 10,000 clones, none of them appearing just once. A marrow graft followed busulfan-fludarabine conditioning, with cyclophosphamide on days +3 and +4. The material sequenced was PBMCs, taken after allogeneic stem cell transplant with posttransplant cyclophosphamide. The V and J genes are TRBV7-7 and TRBJ2-3; 12 bases align to TRBD2. The sequence came from a female patient in her forties who received an allogeneic stem cell transplant from an unrelated donor, was CMV-positive, and had acute GVHD only. Some T cells may arise from the graft donor. The CDR3 loop is CASSMTSGRGDTQYF. The CDR3 DNA is TGTGCCAGCAGCATGACTAGCGGGAGAGGAGATACGCAGTATTTT. The complete variable domain, with remaining parts taken from reference TRBV7-7 and TRBJ2-3, reads GAGVSQSPRYKVTKRGQDVTLRCDPISSHATLYWYQQALGQGPEFLTYFNYEAQPDKSGLPSDRFSAERPEGSISTLTIQRTEQRDSAMYRCASSMTSGRGDTQYFGPGTRLTVL.